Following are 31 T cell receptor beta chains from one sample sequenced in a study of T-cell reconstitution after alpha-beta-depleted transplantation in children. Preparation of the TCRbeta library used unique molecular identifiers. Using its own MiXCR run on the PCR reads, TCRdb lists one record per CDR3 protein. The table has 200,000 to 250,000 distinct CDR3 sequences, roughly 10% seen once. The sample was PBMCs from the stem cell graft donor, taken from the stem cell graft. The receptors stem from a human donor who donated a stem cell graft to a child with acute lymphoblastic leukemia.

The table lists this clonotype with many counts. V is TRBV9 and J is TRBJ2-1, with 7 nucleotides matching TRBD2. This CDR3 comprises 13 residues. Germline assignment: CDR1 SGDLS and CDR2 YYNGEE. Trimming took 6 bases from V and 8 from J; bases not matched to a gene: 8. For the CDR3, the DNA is TGTGCCAGCACAAACGGGGGGATCGATGAGCAGTTCTTC. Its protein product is CASTNGGIDEQFF. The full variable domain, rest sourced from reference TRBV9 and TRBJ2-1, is DSGVTQTPKHLITATGQRVTLRCSPRSGDLSVYWYQQSLDQGLQFLIQYYNGEERAKGNILERFSAQQFPDLHSELNLSSLELGDSALYFCASTNGGIDEQFFGPGTRLTVL.

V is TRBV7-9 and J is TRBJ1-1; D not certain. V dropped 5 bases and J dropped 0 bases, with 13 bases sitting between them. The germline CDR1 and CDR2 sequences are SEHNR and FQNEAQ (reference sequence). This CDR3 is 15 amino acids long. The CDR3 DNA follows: TGTGCCAGCAGCAAGGATGCTATAATGAACACTGAAGCTTTCTTT. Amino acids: CASSKDAIMNTEAFF.

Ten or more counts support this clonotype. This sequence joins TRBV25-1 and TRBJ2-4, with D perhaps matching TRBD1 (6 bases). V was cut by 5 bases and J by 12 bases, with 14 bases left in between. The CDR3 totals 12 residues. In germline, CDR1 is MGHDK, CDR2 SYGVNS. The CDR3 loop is CASSPTGSAQYF. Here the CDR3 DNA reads TGTGCCAGCAGTCCTACAGGGTCTGCTCAGTACTTC. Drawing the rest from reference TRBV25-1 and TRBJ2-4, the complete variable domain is EADIYQTPRYLVIGTGKKITLECSQTMGHDKMYWYQQDPGMELHLIHYSYGVNSTEKGDLSSESTVSRIRTEHFPLTLESARPSHTSQYLCASSPTGSAQYFGAGTRLSVL.

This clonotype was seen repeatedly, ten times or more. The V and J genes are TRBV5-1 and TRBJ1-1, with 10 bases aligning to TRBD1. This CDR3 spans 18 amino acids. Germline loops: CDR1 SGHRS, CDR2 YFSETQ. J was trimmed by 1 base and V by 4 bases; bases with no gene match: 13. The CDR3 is CASSASRDRGYQNTEAFF. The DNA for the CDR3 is TGCGCCAGCAGCGCGTCCCGGGACAGGGGCTATCAGAACACTGAAGCTTTCTTT.

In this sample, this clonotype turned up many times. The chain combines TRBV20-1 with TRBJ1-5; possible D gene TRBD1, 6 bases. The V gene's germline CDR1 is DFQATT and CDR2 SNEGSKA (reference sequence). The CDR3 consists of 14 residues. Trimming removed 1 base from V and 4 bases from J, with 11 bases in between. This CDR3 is CSARGGGGNQPQHF. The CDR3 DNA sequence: TGCAGTGCTAGAGGGGGAGGGGGGAATCAGCCCCAGCATTTT.

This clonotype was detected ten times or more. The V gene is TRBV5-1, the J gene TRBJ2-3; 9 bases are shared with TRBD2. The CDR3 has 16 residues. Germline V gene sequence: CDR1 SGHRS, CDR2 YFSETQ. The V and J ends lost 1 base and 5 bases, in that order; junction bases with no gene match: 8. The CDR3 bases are TGCGCCAGCAGCTTGCTACGCGGGGGGGCCCTAGATACGCAGTATTTT. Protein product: CASSLLRGGALDTQYF.

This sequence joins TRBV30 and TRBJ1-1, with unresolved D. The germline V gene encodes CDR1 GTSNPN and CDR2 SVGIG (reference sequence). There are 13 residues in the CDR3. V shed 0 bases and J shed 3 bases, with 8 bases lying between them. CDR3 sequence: CAWSVGYYTEAFF. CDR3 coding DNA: TGTGCCTGGAGTGTAGGGTACTACACTGAAGCTTTCTTT.

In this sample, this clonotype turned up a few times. CDR3 DNA sequence: TGTGCCAGCAATCCCACCACGCCCCGCCCGGATAGCAATCAGCCCCAGCATTTT. This gives the protein CASNPTTPRPDSNQPQHF. The rearrangement uses TRBV21-1 and TRBJ1-5; TRBD1 reflects the table's D call only, with no check against the DNA. TRBV21-1 is deemed a pseudogene. CDR3 length: 18 amino acids.

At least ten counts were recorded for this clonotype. Here the CDR3 DNA reads TGTGCCAGCAGTTTCTACAGGATGAACACTGAAGCTTTCTTT. It yields the protein CASSFYRMNTEAFF. The genes are TRBV12-3 or TRBV12-4 and TRBJ1-1; D might be TRBD1 (5 bases). The CDR3 runs 14 residues. The germline V and J ends were trimmed by 3 bases and 0 bases, with 8 bases remaining between them.

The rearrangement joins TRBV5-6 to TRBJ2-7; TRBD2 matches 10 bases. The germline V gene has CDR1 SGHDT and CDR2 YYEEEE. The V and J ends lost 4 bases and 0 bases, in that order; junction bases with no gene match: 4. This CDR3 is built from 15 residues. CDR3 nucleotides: TGTGCCAGCAGCCCCGTAGCGGGGGGCTCCTACGAGCAGTACTTC. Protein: CASSPVAGGSYEQYF.

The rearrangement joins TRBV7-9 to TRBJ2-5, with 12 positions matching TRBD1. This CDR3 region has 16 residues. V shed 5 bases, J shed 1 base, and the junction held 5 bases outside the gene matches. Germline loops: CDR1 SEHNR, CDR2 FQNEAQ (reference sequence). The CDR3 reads CASSIGDRGLQETQYF. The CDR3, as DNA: TGTGCCAGCAGCATTGGGGACAGGGGGCTCCAAGAGACCCAGTACTTC.

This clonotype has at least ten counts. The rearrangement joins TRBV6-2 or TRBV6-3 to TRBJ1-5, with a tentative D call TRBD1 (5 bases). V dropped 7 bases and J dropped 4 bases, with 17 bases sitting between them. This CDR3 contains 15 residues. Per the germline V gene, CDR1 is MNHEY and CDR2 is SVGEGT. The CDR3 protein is CASTPKEGYNQPQHF. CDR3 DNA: TGTGCCAGCACTCCAAAGGAGGGGTATAATCAGCCCCAGCATTTT.

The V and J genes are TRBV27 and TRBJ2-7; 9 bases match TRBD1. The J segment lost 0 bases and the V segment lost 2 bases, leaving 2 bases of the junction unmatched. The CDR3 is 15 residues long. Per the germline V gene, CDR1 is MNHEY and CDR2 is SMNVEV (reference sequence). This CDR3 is CASSLGTGFSYEQYF. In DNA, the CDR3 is TGTGCCAGCAGTTTAGGGACAGGGTTCTCCTACGAGCAGTACTTC.

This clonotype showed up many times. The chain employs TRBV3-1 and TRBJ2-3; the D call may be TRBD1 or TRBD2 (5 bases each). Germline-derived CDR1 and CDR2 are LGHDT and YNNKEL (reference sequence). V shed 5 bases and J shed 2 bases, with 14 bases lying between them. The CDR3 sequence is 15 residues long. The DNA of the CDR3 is TGTGCCAGCAGCTACTTGGGGGTTTACACAGATACGCAGTATTTT. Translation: CASSYLGVYTDTQYF.

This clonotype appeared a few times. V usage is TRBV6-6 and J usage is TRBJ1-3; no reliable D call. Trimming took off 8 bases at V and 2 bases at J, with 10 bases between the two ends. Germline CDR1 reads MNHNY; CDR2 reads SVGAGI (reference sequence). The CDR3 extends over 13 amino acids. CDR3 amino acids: CASSGGAGNTIYF. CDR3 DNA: TGTGCCAGCTCGGGAGGAGCTGGAAACACCATATATTTT.

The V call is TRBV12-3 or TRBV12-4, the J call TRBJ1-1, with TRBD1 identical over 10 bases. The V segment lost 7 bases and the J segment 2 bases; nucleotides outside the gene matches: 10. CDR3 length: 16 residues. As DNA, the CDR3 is TGTGCCAGCACCAGACAGGGGGCGCGGGGAAACACTGAAGCTTTCTTT. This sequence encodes CASTRQGARGNTEAFF.

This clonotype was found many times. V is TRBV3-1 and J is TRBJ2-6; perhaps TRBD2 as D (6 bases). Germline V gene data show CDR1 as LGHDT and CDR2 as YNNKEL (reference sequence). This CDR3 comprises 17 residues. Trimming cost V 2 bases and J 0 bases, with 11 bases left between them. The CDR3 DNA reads TGTGCCAGCAGCCAAATAGGGGACTTCTCTGGGGCCAACGTCCTGACTTTC. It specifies CASSQIGDFSGANVLTF.

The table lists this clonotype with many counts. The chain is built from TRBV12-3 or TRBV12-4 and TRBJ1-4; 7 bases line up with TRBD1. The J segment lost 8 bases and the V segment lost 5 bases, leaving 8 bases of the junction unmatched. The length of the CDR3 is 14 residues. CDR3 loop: CASSPTGVQEKLFF. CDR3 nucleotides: TGTGCCAGCAGTCCTACAGGGGTACAAGAAAAACTGTTTTTT.

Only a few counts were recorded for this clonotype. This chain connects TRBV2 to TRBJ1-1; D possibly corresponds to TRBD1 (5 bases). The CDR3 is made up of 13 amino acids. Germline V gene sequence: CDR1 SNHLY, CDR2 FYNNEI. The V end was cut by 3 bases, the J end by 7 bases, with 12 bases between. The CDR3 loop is CASSDNRGVEAFF. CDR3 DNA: TGTGCCAGCAGTGACAACCGGGGGGTTGAAGCTTTCTTT.

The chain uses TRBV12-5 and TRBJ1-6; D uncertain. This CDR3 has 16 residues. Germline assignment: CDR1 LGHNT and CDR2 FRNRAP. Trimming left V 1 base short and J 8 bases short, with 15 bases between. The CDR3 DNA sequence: TGTGCTAGTGGTTTGGCGCCCGGGTCCGTAGATTCACCCCTCCACTTT. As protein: CASGLAPGSVDSPLHF.

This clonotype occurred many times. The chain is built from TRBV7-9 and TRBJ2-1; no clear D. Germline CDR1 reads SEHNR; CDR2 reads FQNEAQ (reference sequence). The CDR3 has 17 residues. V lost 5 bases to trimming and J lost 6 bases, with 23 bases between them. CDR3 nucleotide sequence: TGTGCCAGCAGCCCAAGGTCGTCCGGGTTTGTCGCCAATGAGCAGTTCTTC. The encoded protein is CASSPRSSGFVANEQFF.

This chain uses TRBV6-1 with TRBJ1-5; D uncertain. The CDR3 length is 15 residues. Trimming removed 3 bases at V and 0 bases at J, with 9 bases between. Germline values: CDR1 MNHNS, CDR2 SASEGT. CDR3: CASSENSNSNQPQHF. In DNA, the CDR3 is TGTGCCAGCAGTGAGAATAGCAATAGCAATCAGCCCCAGCATTTT.

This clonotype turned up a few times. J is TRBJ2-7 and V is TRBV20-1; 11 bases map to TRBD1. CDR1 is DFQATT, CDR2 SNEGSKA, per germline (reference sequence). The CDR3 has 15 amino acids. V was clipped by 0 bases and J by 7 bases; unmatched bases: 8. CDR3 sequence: CSAREPSGQGGEQYF. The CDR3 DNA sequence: TGCAGTGCTAGAGAACCCTCGGGACAGGGGGGAGAGCAGTACTTC.

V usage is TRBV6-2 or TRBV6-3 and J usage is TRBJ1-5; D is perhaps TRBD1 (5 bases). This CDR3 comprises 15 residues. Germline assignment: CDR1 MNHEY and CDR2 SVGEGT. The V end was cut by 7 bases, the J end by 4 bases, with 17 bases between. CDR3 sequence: CASIKGPNPNQPQHF. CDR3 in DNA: TGTGCCAGCATCAAGGGGCCAAACCCGAATCAGCCCCAGCATTTT.

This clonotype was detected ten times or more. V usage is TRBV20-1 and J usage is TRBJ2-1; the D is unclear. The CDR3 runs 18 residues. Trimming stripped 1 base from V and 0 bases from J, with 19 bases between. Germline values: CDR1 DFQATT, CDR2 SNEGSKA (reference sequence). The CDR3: CSARAGARTSNSYNEQFF. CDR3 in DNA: TGCAGTGCTAGAGCAGGAGCTCGAACGTCAAACTCCTACAATGAGCAGTTCTTC.

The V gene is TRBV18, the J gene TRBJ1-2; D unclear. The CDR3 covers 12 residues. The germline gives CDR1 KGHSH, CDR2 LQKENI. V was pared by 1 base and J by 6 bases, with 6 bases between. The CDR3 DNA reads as TGTGCCAGCTCACCACGCCAAGATGGCTACACCTTC. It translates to CASSPRQDGYTF.

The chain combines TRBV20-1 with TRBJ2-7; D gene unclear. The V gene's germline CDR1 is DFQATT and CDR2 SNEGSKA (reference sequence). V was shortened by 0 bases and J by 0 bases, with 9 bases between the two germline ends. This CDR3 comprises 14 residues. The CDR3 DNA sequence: TGCAGTGCTAGAGACACTTTGAGCTCCTACGAGCAGTACTTC. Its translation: CSARDTLSSYEQYF.

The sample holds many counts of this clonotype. The CDR3 DNA is TGCAGCGTTGTTCTCTTGGTCGGTCCGTCTAACTATGGCTACACCTTC. This translates into CSVVLLVGPSNYGYTF. The chain has TRBV29-1 and TRBJ1-2, with D hard to call. This CDR3 contains 16 residues. Germline CDR1 and CDR2: SQVTM and ANQGSEA. Trimming removed 4 bases from V and 0 bases from J, with 18 bases in between. The full variable domain, its missing parts supplied by reference TRBV29-1 and TRBJ1-2, is SAVISQKPSRDICQRGTSLTIQCQVDSQVTMMFWYRQQPGQSLTLIATANQGSEATYESGFVIDKFPISRPNLTFSTLTVSNMSPEDSSIYLCSVVLLVGPSNYGYTFGSGTRLTVV.

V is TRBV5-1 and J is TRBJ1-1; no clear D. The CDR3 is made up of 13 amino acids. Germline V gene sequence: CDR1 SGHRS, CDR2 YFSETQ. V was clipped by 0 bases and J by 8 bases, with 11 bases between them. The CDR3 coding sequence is TGCGCCAGCAGCTTGGAACTCGAGCGAGAAGCTTTCTTT. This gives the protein CASSLELEREAFF.

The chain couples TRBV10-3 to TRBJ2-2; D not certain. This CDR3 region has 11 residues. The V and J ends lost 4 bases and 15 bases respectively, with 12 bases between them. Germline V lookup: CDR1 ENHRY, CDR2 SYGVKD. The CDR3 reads CAISVFGMVFF. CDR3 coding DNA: TGTGCCATCAGTGTTTTTGGGATGGTGTTTTTT.

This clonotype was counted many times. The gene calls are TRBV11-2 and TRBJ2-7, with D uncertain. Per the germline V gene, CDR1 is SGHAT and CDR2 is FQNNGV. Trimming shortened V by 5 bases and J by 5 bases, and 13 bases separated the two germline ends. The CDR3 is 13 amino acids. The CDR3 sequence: CASSPPGHNEQYF. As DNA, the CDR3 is TGTGCCAGCAGCCCCCCCGGCCACAACGAGCAGTACTTC.